The subject of this entry is one T cell receptor (beta chain). Its antigen target is currently unknown. No much larger clone is present one base from it, and per-base qualities are unavailable. At one collaborating source in Seattle, patients were enrolled during active infection and were followed longitudinally through the course of disease. Whole blood was collected in K2EDTA tubes by collaborating institutions according to the institutions' own protocols. For TCRbeta analysis, collaborators shipped samples as frozen whole blood, isolated PBMCs, or DNA extracted from either of those sample types. In the germline V gene, CDR1 corresponds to SGHTA and CDR2 to FQGNSA. Counted from cysteine to phenylalanine, this CDR3 has 14 amino acids. Only the CDR3 DNA is retained, 42 bases long and in frame from the first base. The junction carries 10 bases between V and J, which are trimmed by 6 bases and 1 base respectively.

These data come from a study of blood T cell repertoires in COVID-19 (dated by TCRdb to 2018 to 2020). Context from the whole study: The collaborator samples originated in the United States, Italy and Spain and spanned the acute and convalescent phases of COVID-19. A freely available public database, intended as a resource for researchers studying the immune response to SARS-CoV-2, is where the repertoires were released. Nearly every sample came with metadata listing a de-identified subject ID, COVID-19 status, age in years and sex. The samples were drawn from two sources: the first 160 participants of the ongoing ImmuneRACE study, and 1,000 to 1,500 subjects contributed by 6 global collaborators. Subjects who had been exposed to COVID-19, were actively infected with it, or had recovered from it provided the deeply sampled blood TCRbeta repertoires that made up the dataset. The prospective study material was composed of cDNA or gDNA derived from T cells, B-cell-depleted T cells, or PBMCs. Where HLA class I and class II types were available, the types were taken from metadata supplied by the sample provider, not from assay-based typing.

General study outcomes and caveats: The amount of clinical and demographic metadata varied by source and participant and was provided uncurated.

The immunoSEQ Assay, a bias-controlled multiplex PCR, was used to amplify TCRbeta CDR3 regions from genomic DNA. The published analysis was carried out like this. Nucleated cell counts per sample were estimated from amplification of reference gene primers within the assay. To quantify the absolute abundance of each unique TCRbeta CDR3 rearrangement, sequence reads were collapsed and filtered. For each sample, productive Simpson clonality was calculated as the square root of Simpson's diversity index over productive rearrangements. This is the immuneACCESS table as TCRdb keeps it, with only in-frame sequences that have V and J called. A part of the clones is gone; compared with another copy, unresolved V genes explain less than half, and the rest is unexplained. The V and J calls and clone size are taken from that table; D and trimming were inferred from the DNA. Recorded for this sample are around 290,000 clones; 80% to 95% of them occurred a single time. The ten largest clonotypes hold around 2.2% of the sample.

The receptor was derived from a woman aged 25 to 45 with COVID-19, enrolled during active disease. The chain is made from TRBV7-2 and TRBJ1-3; the D segment could be TRBD1, given 5 matching bases. Sequenced sample: peripheral blood. In nucleotide form, the sequence is TGTGCCAGCAGACGCGACAGTTCTGGAAACACCATATATTTT. Translated, this gives CASRRDSSGNTIYF.